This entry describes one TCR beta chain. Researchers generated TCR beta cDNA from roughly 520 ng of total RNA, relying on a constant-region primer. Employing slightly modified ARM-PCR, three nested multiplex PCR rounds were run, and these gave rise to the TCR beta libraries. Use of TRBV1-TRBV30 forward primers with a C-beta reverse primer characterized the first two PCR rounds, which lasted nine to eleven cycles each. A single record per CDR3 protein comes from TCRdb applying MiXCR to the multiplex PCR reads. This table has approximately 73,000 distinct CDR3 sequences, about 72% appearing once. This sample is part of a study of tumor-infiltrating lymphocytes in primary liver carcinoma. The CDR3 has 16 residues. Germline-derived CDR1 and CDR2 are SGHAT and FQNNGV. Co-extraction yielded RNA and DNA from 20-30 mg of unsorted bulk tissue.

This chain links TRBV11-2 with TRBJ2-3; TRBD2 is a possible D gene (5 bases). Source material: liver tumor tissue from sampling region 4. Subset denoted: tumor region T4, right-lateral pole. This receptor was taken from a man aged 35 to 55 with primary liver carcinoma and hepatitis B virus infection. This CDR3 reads CVSSPPTNGSTDTQYF. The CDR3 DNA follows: TGTGTGAGCAGCCCCCCGACTAACGGCAGCACAGATACGCAGTATTTT.